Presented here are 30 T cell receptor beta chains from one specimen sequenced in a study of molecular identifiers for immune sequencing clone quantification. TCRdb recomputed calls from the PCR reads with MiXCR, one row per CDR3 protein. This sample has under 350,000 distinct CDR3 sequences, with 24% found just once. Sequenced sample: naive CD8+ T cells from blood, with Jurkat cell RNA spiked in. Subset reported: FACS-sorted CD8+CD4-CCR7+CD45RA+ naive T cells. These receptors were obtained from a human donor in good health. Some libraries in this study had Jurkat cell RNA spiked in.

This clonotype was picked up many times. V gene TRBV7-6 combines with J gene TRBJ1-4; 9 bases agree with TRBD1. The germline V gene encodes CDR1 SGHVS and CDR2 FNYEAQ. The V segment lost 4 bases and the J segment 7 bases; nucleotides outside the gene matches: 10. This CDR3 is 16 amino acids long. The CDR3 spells CASSSPGQGFPEKLFF. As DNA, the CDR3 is TGTGCCAGCAGCTCACCGGGACAGGGCTTTCCTGAAAAACTGTTTTTT.

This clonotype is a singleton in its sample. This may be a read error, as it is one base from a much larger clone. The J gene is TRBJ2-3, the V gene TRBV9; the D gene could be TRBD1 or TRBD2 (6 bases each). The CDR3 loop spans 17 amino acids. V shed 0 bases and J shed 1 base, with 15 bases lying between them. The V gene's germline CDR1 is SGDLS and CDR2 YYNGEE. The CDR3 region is CASSVGRGLDGTDTQYF. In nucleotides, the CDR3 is TGTGCCAGCAGCGTAGGACGGGGGCTCGACGGCACAGATACGCAGTATTTT.

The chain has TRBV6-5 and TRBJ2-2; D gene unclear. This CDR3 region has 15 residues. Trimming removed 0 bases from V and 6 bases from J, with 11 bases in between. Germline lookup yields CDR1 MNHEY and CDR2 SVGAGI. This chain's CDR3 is CASSYSTGWAGELFF. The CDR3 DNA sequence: TGTGCCAGCAGTTACTCGACCGGGTGGGCCGGGGAGCTGTTTTTT.

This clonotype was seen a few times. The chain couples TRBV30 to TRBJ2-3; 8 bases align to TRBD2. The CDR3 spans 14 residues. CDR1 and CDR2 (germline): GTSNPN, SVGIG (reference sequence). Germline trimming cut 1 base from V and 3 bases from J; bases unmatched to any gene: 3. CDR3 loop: CAWSGRLATDTQYF. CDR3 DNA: TGTGCCTGGAGTGGCAGACTAGCGACAGATACGCAGTATTTT.

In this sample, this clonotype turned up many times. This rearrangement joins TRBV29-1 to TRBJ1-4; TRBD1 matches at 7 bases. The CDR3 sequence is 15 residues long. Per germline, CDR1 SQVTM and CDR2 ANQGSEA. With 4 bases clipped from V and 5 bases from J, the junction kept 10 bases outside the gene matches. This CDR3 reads CSVGSPDRANEKLFF. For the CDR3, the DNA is TGCAGCGTTGGGAGCCCCGACAGGGCGAATGAAAAACTGTTTTTT. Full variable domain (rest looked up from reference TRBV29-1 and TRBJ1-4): SAVISQKPSRDICQRGTSLTIQCQVDSQVTMMFWYRQQPGQSLTLIATANQGSEATYESGFVIDKFPISRPNLTFSTLTVSNMSPEDSSIYLCSVGSPDRANEKLFFGSGTQLSVL.

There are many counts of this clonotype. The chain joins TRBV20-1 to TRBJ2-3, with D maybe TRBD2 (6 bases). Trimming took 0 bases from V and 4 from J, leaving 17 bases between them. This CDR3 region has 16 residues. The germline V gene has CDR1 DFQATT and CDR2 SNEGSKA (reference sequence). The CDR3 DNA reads TGCAGTGCTAGAGATATCGAACGCGGGATTCCAGATACGCAGTATTTT. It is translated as CSARDIERGIPDTQYF.

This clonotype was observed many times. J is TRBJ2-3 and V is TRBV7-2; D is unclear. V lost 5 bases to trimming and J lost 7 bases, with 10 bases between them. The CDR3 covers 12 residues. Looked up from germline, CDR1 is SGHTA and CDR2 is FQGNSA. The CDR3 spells CASSPDIYTQYF. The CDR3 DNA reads TGTGCCAGCAGCCCAGACATATATACGCAGTATTTT.

This CDR3 reads CASSYSGIQYTEAFF. CDR3 sequence (DNA): TGTGCCAGCAGTTACTCGGGGATTCAGTACACTGAAGCTTTCTTT. The gene calls are TRBV6-6 and TRBJ1-1; D gene uncertain. CDR1 is MNHNY and CDR2 is SVGAGI in the germline V gene (reference sequence). The ends were cut back, 0 bases at V and 3 bases at J, with 11 bases in the middle. This CDR3 spans 15 amino acids.

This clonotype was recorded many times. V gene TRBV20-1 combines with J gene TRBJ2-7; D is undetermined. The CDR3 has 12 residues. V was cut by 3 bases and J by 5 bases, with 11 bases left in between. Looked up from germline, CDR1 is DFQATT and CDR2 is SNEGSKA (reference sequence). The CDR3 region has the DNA TGCAGTGCTAGCTATGTTTTCGACGAGCAGTACTTC. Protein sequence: CSASYVFDEQYF.

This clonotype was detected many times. CDR3: CASSPGQVRYEQYF. DNA of the CDR3: TGTGCCAGTAGTCCCGGACAGGTGCGATACGAGCAGTACTTC. The rearrangement joins TRBV19 to TRBJ2-7, with 7 positions matching TRBD1. The CDR3 runs to 14 residues. Looked up from germline, CDR1 is LNHDA and CDR2 is SQIVND (reference sequence). Trimming removed 5 bases from V and 4 bases from J; junction bases left unmatched: 8. Combining the CDR3 with reference TRBV19 and TRBJ2-7 gives the whole variable domain DGGITQSPKYLFRKEGQNVTLSCEQNLNHDAMYWYRQDPGQGLRLIYYSQIVNDFQKGDIAEGYSVSREKKESFPLTVTSAQKNPTAFYLCASSPGQVRYEQYFGPGTRLTVT.

CDR3 sequence: CASSRDSANTGELFF. The CDR3 region has the DNA TGTGCCAGCAGTCGCGACAGCGCGAACACCGGGGAGCTGTTTTTT. The chain recombines TRBV6-5 with TRBJ2-2; tentatively, D is TRBD1 (5 bases). V was cut by 5 bases and J by 0 bases, with 10 bases left in between. Germline loops: CDR1 MNHEY, CDR2 SVGAGI. The CDR3 has 15 residues.

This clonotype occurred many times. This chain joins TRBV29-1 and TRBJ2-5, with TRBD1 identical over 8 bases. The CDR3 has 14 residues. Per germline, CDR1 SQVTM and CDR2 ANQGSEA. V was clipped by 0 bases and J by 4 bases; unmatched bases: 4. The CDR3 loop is CSVEDQGQGETQYF. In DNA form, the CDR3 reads TGCAGCGTTGAAGATCAAGGACAGGGAGAGACCCAGTACTTC.

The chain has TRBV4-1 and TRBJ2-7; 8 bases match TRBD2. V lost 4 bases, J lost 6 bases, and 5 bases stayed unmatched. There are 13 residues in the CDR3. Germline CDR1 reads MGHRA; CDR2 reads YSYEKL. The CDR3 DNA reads TGCGCCAGCAGCCTTCGGACTAGCCCCGAGCAGTACTTC. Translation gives CASSLRTSPEQYF.

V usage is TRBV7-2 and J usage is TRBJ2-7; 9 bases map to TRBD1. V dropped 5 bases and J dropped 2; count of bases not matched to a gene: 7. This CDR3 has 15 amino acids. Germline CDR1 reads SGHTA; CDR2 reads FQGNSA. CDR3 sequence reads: CASSPGQGNPYEQYF. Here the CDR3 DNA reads TGTGCCAGCAGCCCGGGACAGGGAAACCCCTACGAGCAGTACTTC.

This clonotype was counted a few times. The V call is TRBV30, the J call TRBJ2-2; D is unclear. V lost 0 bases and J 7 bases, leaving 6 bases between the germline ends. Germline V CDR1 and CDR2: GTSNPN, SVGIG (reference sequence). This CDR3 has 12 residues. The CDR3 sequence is CAWSVGSGELFF. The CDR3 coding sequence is TGTGCCTGGAGTGTAGGCAGCGGGGAGCTGTTTTTT. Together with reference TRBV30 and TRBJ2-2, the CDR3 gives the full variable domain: SQTIHQWPATLVQPVGSPLSLECTVEGTSNPNLYWYRQAAGRGLQLLFYSVGIGQISSEVPQNLSASRPQDRQFILSSKKLLLSDSGFYLCAWSVGSGELFFGEGSRLTVL.

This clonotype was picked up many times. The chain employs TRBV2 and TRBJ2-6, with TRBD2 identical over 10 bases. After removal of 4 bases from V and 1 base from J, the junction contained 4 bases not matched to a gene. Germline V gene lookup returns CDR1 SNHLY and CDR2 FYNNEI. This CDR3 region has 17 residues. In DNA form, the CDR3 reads TGTGCCAGCAGTGCTAGCGGGAGAGTGTCTGGGGCCAACGTCCTGACTTTC. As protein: CASSASGRVSGANVLTF.

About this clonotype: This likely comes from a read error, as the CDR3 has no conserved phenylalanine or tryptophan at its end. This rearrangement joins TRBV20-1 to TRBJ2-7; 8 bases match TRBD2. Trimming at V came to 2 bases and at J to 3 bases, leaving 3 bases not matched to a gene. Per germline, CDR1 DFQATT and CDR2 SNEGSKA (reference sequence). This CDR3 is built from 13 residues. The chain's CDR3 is CSARSGSVYEQYS. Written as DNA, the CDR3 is TGCAGTGCTAGAAGCGGGAGTGTCTACGAGCAGTACTCC.

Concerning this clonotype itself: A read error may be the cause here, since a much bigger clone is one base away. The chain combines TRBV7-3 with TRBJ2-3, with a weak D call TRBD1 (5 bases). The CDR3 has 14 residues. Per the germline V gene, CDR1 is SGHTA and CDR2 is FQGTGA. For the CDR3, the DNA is TGTGTCAGCAGCCCAGAAGGGGGCACAGATACGCAGTATTTT. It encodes CVSSPEGGTDTQYF.

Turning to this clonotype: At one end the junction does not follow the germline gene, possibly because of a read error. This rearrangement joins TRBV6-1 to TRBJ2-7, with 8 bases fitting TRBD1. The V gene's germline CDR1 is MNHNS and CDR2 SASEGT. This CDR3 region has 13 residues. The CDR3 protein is CAGGRTGPYEQYF. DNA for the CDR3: TGCGCCGGCGGTAGGACAGGGCCCTACGAGCAGTACTTC.

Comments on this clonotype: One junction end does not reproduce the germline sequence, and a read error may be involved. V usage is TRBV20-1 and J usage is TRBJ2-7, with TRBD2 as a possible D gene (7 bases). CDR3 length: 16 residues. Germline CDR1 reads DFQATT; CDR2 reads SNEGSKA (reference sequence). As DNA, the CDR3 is TGCAGTGCCAGAGATCCCGACACGGGGGGCATGTGCGAGCAGTACTTC. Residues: CSARDPDTGGMCEQYF.

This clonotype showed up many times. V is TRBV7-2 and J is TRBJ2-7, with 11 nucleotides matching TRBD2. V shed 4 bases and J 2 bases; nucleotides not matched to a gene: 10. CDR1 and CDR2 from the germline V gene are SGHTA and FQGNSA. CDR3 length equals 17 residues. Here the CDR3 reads CASSSLLAGEGPYEQYF. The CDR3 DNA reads TGTGCCAGCAGCTCCCTACTAGCGGGAGAGGGGCCCTACGAGCAGTACTTC.

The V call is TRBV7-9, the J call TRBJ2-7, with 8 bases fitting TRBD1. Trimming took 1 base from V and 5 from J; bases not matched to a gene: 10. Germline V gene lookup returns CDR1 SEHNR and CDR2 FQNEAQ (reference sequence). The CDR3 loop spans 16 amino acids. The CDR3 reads CASSLGVTGAMDEQYF. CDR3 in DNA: TGTGCCAGCAGCTTAGGTGTGACAGGGGCGATGGACGAGCAGTACTTC.

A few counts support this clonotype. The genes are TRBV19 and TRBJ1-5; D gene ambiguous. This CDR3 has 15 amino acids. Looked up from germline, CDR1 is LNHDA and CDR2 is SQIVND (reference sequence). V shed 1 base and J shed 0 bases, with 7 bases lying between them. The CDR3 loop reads CASSIAGYSNQPQHF. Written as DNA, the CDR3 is TGTGCCAGTAGTATAGCGGGTTATAGCAATCAGCCCCAGCATTTT.

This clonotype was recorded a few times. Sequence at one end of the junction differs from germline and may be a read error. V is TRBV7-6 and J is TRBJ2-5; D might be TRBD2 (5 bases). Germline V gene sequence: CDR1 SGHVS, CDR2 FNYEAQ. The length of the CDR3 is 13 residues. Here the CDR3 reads CASSLARQETQYF. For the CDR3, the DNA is TGTGCCAGCAGCCTAGCCCGGCAAGAGACCCAGTACTTC. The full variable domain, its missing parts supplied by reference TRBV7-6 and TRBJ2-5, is GAGVSQSPRYKVTKRGQDVALRCDPISGHVSLYWYRQALGQGPEFLTYFNYEAQQDKSGLPNDRFSAERPEGSISTLTIQRTEQRDSAMYRCASSLARQETQYFGPGTRLLVL.

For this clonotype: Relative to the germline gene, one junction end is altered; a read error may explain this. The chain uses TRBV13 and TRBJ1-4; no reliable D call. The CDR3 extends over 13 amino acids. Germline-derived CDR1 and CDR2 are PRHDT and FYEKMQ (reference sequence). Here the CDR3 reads CANSFGQIEKLFF. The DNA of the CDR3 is TGTGCCAACAGCTTCGGGCAAATCGAAAAACTATTTTTT.

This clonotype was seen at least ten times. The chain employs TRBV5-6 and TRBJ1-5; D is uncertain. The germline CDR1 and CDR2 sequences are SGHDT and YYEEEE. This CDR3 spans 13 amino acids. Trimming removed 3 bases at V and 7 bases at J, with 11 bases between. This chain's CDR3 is CASSSSGIQPQHF. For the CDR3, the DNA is TGTGCCAGCAGCTCATCCGGGATCCAGCCCCAGCATTTT.

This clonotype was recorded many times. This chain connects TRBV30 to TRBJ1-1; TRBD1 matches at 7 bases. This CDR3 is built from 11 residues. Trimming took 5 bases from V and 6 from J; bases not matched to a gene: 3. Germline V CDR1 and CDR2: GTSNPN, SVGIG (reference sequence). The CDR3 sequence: CAWGTAAEAFF. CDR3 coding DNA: TGTGCCTGGGGGACAGCCGCTGAAGCTTTCTTT.

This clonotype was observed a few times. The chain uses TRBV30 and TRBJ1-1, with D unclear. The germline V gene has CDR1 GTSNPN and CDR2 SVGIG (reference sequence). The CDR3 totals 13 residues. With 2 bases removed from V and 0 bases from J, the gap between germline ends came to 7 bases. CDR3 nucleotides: TGTGCCTGGAGTTTTGGAGTGAACACTGAAGCTTTCTTT. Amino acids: CAWSFGVNTEAFF.

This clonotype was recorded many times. CDR3 residues: CASSYWVAGSSYNEQFF. DNA of the CDR3: TGTGCCAGCAGTTACTGGGTAGCGGGGAGCTCCTACAATGAGCAGTTCTTC. This chain joins TRBV6-5 and TRBJ2-1, with 8 bases identical to TRBD2. CDR1 is MNHEY, CDR2 SVGAGI, per germline. The junction had 5 bases not matched to a gene; V was cut back by 1 base and J by 0 bases. The CDR3 spans 17 residues.

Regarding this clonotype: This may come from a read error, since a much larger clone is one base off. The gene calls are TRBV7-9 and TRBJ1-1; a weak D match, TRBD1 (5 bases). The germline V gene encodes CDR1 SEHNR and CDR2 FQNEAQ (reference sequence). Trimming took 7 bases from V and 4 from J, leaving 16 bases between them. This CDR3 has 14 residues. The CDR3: CASIQNARGTEAFF. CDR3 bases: TGTGCCAGCATACAGAACGCAAGGGGCACTGAAGCTTTCTTT.